The following is a T cell receptor (beta chain) sequence with its context. Its specificity is unknown. Just one base apart from a much larger clone, this may be a read error. This record comes from a study of shared clonotypes between healthy human individuals. Points from the study as a whole: Represented diversity (both genetic and exposure-history) was limited by the small number of donors.

Donors included only healthy HIV-negative adults lacking recent acute infections or vaccinations. Within Nashville, Tennessee resided all donors, each a Caucasian adult. With 9 bases clipped from V and 1 base from J, the junction kept 5 bases outside the gene matches. The length of the CDR3 is 14 residues. Germline CDR1 is SGDLS and CDR2 is YYNGEE. A deep-level run was used for the assay. Clones were sequenced by immunoSEQ multiplex PCR, and TCRdb holds only the in-frame ones, with some missing. The sample has about 490,000 clones, around three quarters seen once. The origin of this receptor is a woman between 35 and 50 years old in good health. Some clones in this sample may be carry-over from other donors' samples. The chain couples TRBV9 to TRBJ2-2, with 8 bases identical to TRBD1. Specimen: PBMCs. The CDR3 spells CAILGQGNTGELFF. The DNA for the CDR3 is TGTGCCATCCTCGGACAGGGGAACACCGGGGAGCTGTTTTTT.